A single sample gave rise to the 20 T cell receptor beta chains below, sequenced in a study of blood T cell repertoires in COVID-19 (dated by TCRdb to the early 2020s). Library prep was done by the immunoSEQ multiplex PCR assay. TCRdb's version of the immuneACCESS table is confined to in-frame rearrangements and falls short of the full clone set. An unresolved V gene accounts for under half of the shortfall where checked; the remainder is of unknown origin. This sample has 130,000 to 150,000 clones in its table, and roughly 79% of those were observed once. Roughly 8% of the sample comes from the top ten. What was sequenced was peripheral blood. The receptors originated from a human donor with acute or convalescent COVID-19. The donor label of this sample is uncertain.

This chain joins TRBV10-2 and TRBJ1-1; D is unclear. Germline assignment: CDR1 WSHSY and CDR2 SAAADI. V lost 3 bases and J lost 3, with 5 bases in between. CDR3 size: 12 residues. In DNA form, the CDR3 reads TGCGCCAGCAGTGAACAGTACACTGAAGCTTTCTTT. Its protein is CASSEQYTEAFF.

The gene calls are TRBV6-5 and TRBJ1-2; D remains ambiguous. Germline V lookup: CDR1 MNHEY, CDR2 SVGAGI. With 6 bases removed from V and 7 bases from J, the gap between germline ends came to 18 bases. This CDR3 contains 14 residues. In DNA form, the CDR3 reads TGTGCCAGCAGAGGACTGCTCCCCAGTGGTGGCTACACCTTC. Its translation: CASRGLLPSGGYTF.

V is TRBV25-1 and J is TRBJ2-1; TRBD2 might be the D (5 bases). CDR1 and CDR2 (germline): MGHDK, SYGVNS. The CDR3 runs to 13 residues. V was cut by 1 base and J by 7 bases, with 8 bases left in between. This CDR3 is CASSEFGGNEQFF. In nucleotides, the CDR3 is TGTGCCAGCAGTGAATTCGGAGGAAATGAGCAGTTCTTC.

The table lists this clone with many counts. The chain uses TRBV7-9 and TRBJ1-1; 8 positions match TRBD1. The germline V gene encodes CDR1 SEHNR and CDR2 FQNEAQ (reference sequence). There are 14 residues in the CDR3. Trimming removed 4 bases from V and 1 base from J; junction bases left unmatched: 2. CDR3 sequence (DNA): TGTGCCAGCAGCTGGGACAGGCGGAACACTGAAGCTTTCTTT. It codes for CASSWDRRNTEAFF.

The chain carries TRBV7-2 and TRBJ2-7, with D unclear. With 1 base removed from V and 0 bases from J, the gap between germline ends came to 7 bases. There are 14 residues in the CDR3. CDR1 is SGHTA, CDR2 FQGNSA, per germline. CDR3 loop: CASSLVLSSYEQYF. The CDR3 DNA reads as TGTGCCAGCAGCTTAGTTCTCAGCTCCTACGAGCAGTACTTC.

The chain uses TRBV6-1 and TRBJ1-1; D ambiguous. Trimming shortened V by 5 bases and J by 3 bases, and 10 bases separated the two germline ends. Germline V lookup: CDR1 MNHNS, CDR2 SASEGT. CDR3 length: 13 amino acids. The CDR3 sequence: CASSLREDTEAFF. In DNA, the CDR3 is TGTGCCAGCAGTTTAAGAGAAGACACTGAAGCTTTCTTT.

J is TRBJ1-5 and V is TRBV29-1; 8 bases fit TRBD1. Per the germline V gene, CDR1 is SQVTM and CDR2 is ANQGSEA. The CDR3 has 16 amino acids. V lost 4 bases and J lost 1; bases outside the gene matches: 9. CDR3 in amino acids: CSVVKGTGGSNQPQHF. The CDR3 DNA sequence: TGCAGCGTTGTTAAAGGCACAGGGGGAAGCAATCAGCCCCAGCATTTT.

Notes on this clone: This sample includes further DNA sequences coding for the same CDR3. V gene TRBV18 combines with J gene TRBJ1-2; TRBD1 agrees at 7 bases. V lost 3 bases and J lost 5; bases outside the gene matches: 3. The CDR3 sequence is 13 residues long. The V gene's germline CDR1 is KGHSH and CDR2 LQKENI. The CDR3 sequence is CASSPGTEYGYTF. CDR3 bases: TGTGCCAGCTCACCTGGGACAGAATATGGCTACACCTTC.

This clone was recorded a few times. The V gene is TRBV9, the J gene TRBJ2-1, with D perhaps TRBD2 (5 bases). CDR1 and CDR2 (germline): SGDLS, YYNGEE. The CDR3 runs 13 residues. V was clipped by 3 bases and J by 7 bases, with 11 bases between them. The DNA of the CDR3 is TGTGCCAGCAGCGGAGGCGGGCAAAATGAGCAGTTCTTC. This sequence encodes CASSGGGQNEQFF.

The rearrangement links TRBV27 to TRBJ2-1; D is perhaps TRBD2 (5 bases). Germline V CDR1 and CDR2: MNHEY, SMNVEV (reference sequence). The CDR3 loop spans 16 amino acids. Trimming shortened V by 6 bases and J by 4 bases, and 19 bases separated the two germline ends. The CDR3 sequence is CASRPPSGRIYNEQFF. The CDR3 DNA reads TGTGCCAGCAGGCCGCCCTCTGGGAGAATTTACAATGAGCAGTTCTTC.

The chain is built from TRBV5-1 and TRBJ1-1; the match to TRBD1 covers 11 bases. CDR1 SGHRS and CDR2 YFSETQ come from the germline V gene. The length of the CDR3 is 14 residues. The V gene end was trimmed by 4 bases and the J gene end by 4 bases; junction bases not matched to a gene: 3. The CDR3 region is CASSDGTGGTEAFF. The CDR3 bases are TGCGCCAGCAGCGACGGGACAGGGGGCACTGAAGCTTTCTTT.

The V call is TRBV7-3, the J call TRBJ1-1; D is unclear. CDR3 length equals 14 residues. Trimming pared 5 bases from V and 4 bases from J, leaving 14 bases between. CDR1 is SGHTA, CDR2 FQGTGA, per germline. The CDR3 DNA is TGTGCCAGCAGCCGGGGTCAGTGGGGCACTGAAGCTTTCTTT. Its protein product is CASSRGQWGTEAFF.

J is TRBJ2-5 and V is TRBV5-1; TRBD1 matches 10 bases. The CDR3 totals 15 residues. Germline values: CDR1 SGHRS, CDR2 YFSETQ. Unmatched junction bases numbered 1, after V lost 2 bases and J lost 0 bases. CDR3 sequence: CASSFGTGDQETQYF. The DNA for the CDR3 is TGCGCCAGCAGCTTTGGGACAGGGGACCAAGAGACCCAGTACTTC.

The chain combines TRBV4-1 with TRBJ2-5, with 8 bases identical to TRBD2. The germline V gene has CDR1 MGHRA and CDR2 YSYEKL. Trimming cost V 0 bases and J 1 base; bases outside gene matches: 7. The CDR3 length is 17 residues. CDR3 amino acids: CASSQDTSGGFQETQYF. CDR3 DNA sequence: TGCGCCAGCAGCCAAGATACGAGCGGGGGATTCCAAGAGACCCAGTACTTC.

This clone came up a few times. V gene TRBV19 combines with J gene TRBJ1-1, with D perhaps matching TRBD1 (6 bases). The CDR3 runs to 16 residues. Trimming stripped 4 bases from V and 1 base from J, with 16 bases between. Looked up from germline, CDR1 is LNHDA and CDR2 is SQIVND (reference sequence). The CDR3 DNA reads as TGTGCCAGTAGTACCCCCCTAGGGGGTAAGAACACTGAAGCTTTCTTT. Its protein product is CASSTPLGGKNTEAFF.

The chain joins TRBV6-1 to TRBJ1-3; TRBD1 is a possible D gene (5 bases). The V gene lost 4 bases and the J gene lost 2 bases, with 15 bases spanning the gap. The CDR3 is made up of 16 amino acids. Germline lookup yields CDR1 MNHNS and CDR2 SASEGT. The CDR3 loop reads CASSGGIRTTGNTIYF. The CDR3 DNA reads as TGTGCCAGCAGTGGGGGCATCCGAACCACTGGAAACACCATATATTTT.

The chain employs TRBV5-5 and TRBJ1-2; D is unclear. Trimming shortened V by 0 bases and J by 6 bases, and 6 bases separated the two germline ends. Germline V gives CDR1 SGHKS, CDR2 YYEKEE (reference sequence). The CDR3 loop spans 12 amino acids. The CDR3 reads CASSLGRNGYTF. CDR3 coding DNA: TGTGCCAGCAGCTTGGGGCGGAATGGCTACACCTTC.

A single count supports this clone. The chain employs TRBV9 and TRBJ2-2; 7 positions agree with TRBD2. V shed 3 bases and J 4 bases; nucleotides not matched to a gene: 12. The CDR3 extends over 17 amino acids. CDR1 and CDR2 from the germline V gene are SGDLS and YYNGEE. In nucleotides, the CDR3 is TGTGCCAGCAGCGGCCGGGGGGATCCCTTAGGCACCGGGGAGCTGTTTTTT. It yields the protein CASSGRGDPLGTGELFF.

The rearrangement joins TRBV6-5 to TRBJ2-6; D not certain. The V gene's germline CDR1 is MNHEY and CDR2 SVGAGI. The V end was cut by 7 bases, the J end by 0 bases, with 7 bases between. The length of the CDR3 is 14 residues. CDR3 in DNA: TGTGCCAGCACAGCGCACTCTGGGGCCAACGTCCTGACTTTC. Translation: CASTAHSGANVLTF.

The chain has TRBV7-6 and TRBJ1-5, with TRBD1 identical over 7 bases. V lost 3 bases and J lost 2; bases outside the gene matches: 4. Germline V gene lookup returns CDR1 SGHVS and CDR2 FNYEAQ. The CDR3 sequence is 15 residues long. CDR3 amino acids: CASSFGDRGNQPQHF. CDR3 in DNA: TGTGCCAGCAGCTTTGGAGACAGGGGCAATCAGCCCCAGCATTTT.